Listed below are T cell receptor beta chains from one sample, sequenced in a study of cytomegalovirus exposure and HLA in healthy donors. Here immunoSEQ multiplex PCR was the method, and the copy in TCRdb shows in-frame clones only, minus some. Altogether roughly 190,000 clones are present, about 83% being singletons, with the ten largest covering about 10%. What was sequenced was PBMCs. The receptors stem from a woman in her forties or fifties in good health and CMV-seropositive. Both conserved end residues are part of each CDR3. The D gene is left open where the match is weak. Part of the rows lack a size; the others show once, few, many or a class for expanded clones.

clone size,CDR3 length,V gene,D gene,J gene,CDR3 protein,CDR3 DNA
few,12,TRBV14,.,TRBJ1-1,CASSLLNTEAFF,TGTGCCAGCAGCCTCCTCAACACTGAAGCTTTCTTT
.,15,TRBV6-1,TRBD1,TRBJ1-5,CASRVGQPNNQPQHF,TGTGCCAGCAGAGTGGGACAGCCTAACAATCAGCCCCAGCATTTT
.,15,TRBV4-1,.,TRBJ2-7,CASSLGVRSSYEQYF,TGCGCCAGCAGCCTCGGGGTCAGGAGCTCCTACGAGCAGTACTTC
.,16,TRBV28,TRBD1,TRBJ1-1,CASSPGTAVLNTEAFF,TGTGCCAGCAGTCCGGGGACAGCAGTTTTGAACACTGAAGCTTTCTTT
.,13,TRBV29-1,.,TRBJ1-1,CSVLQPLNTEAFF,TGCAGCGTCCTACAGCCTCTGAACACTGAAGCTTTCTTT
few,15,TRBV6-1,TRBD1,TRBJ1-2,CASREGTASNYGYTF,TGTGCCAGCAGGGAAGGGACAGCTTCTAACTATGGCTACACCTTC
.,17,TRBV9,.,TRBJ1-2,CASSPDVGGRINYGYTF,TGTGCCAGCAGCCCCGATGTAGGGGGTCGGATTAACTATGGCTACACCTTC
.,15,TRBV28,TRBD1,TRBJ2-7,CASSSFGQGRYEQYF,TGTGCCAGCAGTTCTTTTGGACAGGGCCGCTACGAGCAGTACTTC
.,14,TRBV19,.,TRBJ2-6,CASTQSSGANVLTF,TGTGCCAGTACACAGAGCTCTGGGGCCAACGTCCTGACTTTC
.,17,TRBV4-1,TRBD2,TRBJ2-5,CASSQAGGSGGAETQYF,TGCGCCAGCAGCCAAGCGGGGGGAAGCGGGGGGGCGGAGACCCAGTACTTC
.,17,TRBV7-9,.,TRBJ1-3,CASSLPRQEYSGNTIYF,TGTGCCAGCAGCTTACCGCGACAGGAATACTCTGGAAACACCATATATTTT
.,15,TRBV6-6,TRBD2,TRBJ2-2,CASSYERGNTGELFF,TGTGCCAGCAGTTACGAGCGGGGGAACACCGGGGAGCTGTTTTTT
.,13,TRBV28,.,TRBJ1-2,CASSLDPRDGYTF,TGTGCCAGCAGTCTTGACCCCAGGGATGGCTACACCTTC
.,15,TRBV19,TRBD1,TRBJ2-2,CASSLDRGQSGELFF,TGTGCCAGTAGTCTGGACAGGGGGCAGAGCGGGGAGCTGTTTTTT
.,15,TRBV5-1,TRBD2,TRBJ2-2,CASSLGLADTGELFF,TGCGCCAGCAGCTTGGGACTAGCGGATACCGGGGAGCTGTTTTTT
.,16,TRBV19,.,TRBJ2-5,CASSMGSMTAQETQYF,TGTGCCAGTAGTATGGGATCAATGACAGCCCAAGAGACCCAGTACTTC
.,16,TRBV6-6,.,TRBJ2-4,CASSPPSVSGKNIQYF,TGTGCCAGCAGTCCACCGTCTGTTTCCGGGAAAAACATTCAGTACTTC
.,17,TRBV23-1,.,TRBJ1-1,CASSQSNGTVSGVPAFF,TGCGCCAGCAGTCAATCCAACGGAACCGTGTCGGGGGTTCCAGCTTTCTTT
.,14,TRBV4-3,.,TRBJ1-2,CASSQDSRISGYTF,TGCGCCAGCAGCCAAGATTCGAGGATCTCTGGCTACACCTTC
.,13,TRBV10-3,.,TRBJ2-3,CAISEQGPDTQYF,TGTGCCATCAGTGAGCAGGGGCCAGATACGCAGTATTTT
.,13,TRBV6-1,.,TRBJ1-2,CASSEGGLYGYTF,TGTGCCAGCAGCGAAGGGGGGCTTTATGGCTACACCTTC
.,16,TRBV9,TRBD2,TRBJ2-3,CASSAKTSGGTDTQYF,TGTGCCAGCAGCGCGAAGACTAGCGGGGGAACAGATACGCAGTATTTT
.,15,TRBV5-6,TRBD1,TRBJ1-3,CASSFLTGGGNTIYF,TGTGCCAGCAGCTTCCTGACAGGGGGCGGAAACACCATATATTTT
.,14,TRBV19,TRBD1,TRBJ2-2,CASSRQGNTGELFF,TGTGCCAGTAGTAGACAGGGTAACACCGGGGAGCTGTTTTTT
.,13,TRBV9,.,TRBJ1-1,CASRRLMNTEAFF,TGTGCCAGCAGGCGGTTGATGAACACTGAAGCTTTCTTT
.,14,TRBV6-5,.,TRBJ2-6,CASRLDGRANVLTF,TGTGCCAGCAGGCTAGACGGGAGGGCCAACGTCCTGACTTTC
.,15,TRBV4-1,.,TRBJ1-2,CASSPPSGRYYGYTF,TGCGCCAGCAGCCCACCCTCCGGGAGATATTATGGCTACACCTTC
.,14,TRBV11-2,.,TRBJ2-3,CASSFGTLADTQYF,TGTGCCAGCAGCTTCGGGACTCTTGCAGATACGCAGTATTTT
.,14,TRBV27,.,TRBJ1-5,CASSLRQGNQPQHF,TGTGCCAGCAGTTTACGACAGGGCAATCAGCCCCAGCATTTT
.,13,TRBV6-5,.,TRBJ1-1,CASSYSTQNEAFF,TGTGCCAGCAGTTACTCCACACAGAATGAAGCTTTCTTT